Below are 9 T cell receptor beta chains sequenced from a single sample in a study of post-analysis software for immune sequencing data. Study-wide points: There were five or six TRBV segments more frequent in patients than controls, and TRBV5-6, TRBV5-1 and TRBV20-1 were among them.

Every TCR beta cDNA library bore unique molecular identifiers. TCRdb reprocessed the PCR reads with MiXCR, giving one entry per CDR3 protein. The top ten clones hold roughly 4.9% of a sample with fewer than 900,000 distinct CDR3 sequences, approximately 44% of them seen once. These TCRs' antigens remain unknown. Sequencing was carried out using blood. These receptor sequences come from a girl under 18 with multiple sclerosis.

The sample holds a few counts of this clonotype. The V and J genes are TRBV12-3 or TRBV12-4 and TRBJ2-7; D may match TRBD1 or TRBD2 (5 bases each). CDR3 length equals 15 residues. The V end lost 6 bases, the J end lost 0 bases, and 15 bases lay between the germline ends. The CDR3 coding sequence is TGTGCCAGCAGCCCCCGGGGCGTAAGCTCCTACGAGCAGTACTTC. Protein sequence: CASSPRGVSSYEQYF.

This sequence joins TRBV20-1 and TRBJ1-2; no clear D. Trimming took off 0 bases at V and 4 bases at J, with 9 bases between the two ends. CDR1 and CDR2 from the germline V gene are DFQATT and SNEGSKA (reference sequence). The CDR3 covers 13 residues. For the CDR3, the DNA is TGCAGTGCTAGAGATCGGTGGACCTATGGCTACACCTTC. It encodes CSARDRWTYGYTF.

This sequence joins TRBV20-1 and TRBJ2-1; a possible D gene is TRBD2 (6 bases). The CDR3 sequence is 12 residues long. Trimming pared 6 bases from V and 6 bases from J, leaving 12 bases between. Looked up from germline, CDR1 is DFQATT and CDR2 is SNEGSKA (reference sequence). The CDR3 protein is CSALTSLNEQFF. For the CDR3, the DNA is TGCAGTGCCCTAACTAGCCTCAATGAGCAGTTCTTC.

The gene calls are TRBV24-1 and TRBJ1-4; D unclear. The V gene's germline CDR1 is KGHDR and CDR2 SFDVKD. The CDR3 is made up of 13 amino acids. Trimming stripped 0 bases from V and 10 bases from J, with 8 bases between. In nucleotides, the CDR3 is TGTGCCACCAGTGATTTGAGGGATGGAAAACTGTTTTTT. Protein product: CATSDLRDGKLFF.

As for this clonotype: A read error may produce the germline difference seen at one junction end. The chain couples TRBV7-9 to TRBJ1-2; D perhaps matches TRBD1 (5 bases). Per the germline V gene, CDR1 is SEHNR and CDR2 is FQNEAQ (reference sequence). This CDR3 contains 15 residues. CDR3 region: CACSPGTLANYGYTF. As DNA, the CDR3 is TGTGCCTGCAGCCCCGGGACCCTAGCCAACTATGGCTACACCTTC.

This chain links TRBV27 with TRBJ2-3; 8 bases map to TRBD2. Per the germline V gene, CDR1 is MNHEY and CDR2 is SMNVEV (reference sequence). This CDR3 has 13 amino acids. With V trimmed by 6 bases and J by 7 bases, 6 bases remained unmatched. The CDR3 sequence: CASRGAGVHTQYF. For the CDR3, the DNA is TGTGCCAGCAGAGGAGCGGGAGTACATACGCAGTATTTT.

The chain links TRBV3-1 to TRBJ2-3, with 11 bases lining up with TRBD2. The J segment lost 3 bases and the V segment lost 5 bases, leaving 4 bases of the junction unmatched. The CDR3 has 15 residues. Germline V gene sequence: CDR1 LGHDT, CDR2 YNNKEL (reference sequence). The CDR3 nucleotides are TGTGCCAGCAGCACGGGACTAGCGGAGACAGATACGCAGTATTTT. Residues: CASSTGLAETDTQYF.

This clonotype was picked up one time. J is TRBJ1-2 and V is TRBV11-3; D is unresolved. V lost 1 base to trimming and J lost 8 bases, with 8 bases between them. The germline gives CDR1 SGHNT, CDR2 YENEEA. CDR3 length: 12 amino acids. Here the CDR3 reads CASSLGALGYTF. CDR3 in DNA: TGTGCCAGCAGCTTAGGAGCGTTGGGCTACACCTTC.

A few counts support this clonotype. The CDR3 loop is CSVEDTSEEGPSGYTF. CDR3 in DNA: TGCAGCGTTGAAGATACGAGCGAGGAGGGCCCCAGCGGCTACACCTTC. V gene TRBV29-1 combines with J gene TRBJ1-2; D is undetermined. Germline loops: CDR1 SQVTM, CDR2 ANQGSEA. Trimming pared 0 bases from V and 8 bases from J, leaving 22 bases between. This CDR3 region has 16 residues.